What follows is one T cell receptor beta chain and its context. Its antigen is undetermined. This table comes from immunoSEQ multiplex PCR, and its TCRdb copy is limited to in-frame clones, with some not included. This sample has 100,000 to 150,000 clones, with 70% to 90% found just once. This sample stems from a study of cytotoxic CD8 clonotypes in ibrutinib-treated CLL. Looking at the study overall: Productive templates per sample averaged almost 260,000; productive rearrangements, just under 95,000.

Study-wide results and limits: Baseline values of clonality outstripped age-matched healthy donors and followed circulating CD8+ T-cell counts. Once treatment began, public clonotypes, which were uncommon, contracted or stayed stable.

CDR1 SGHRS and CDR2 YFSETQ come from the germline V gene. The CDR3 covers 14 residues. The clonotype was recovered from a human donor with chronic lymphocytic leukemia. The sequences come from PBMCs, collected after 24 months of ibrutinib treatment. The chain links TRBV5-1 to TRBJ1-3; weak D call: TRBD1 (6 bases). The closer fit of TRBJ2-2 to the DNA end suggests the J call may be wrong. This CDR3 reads CASSETGNTGELFF. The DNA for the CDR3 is TGCGCCAGCAGCGAGACAGGGAACACCGGGGAGCTGTTTTTT.